This T cell receptor beta chain was observed in a study of T-cell memory formation after mild COVID-19 listed by TCRdb under 2021. About the investigation overall: Most TCR sequence clusters were specific to one of the two donors. In a couple of donors, T-cell clones that expanded and contracted after mild COVID-19 were tracked by sequencing TCRalpha and TCRbeta repertoires over time. Two young, previously healthy adult volunteers made up the cohort, one male and one female.

CDR1 SGHTA and CDR2 FQGTGA are derived from the germline V gene. Taken from cysteine to phenylalanine, the CDR3 has 16 residues. Only the CDR3 portion is preserved as DNA: 48 bases, with reading frame beginning at the first base. The trim is 2 bases for V and 0 bases for J, with a gap of 12 bases between the germline ends. PBMCs were isolated by Ficoll-Paque density gradient centrifugation. This sample was sequenced with an Illumina NovaSeq 6000. cDNA libraries for TCRalpha and TCRbeta were prepared by 5'RACE using constant-segment primers, with sample barcodes and unique molecular identifiers added. Trizol reagent was used to extract RNA from every sample. Library amplification was performed in two PCR steps, and a second sample barcode and Illumina TruSeq adapters were introduced in the second step. Sequencing of libraries was performed on an Illumina NovaSeq with 2 x 150 bp paired-end reads. The original pipeline was this. With migec v1.2.7, reads were demultiplexed and then collapsed into UMI-guided consensus sequences. Using mixcr v2.1.11, UMI consensuses were aligned to TRA and TRB V and J templates and then assembled into clonotypes. A clonotype was counted as expanded or contracted only when both edgeR and NoisET called the clonotype significant, with the noise models trained on biological replicates. For edgeR calls, the cutoffs were a false discovery rate-adjusted p below 0.01 and a log2 fold-change threshold of 1. As an exploratory analysis of dynamics, max-normalized trajectories of the 1000 most abundant clonotypes were examined by PCA with hierarchical clustering. Each responding clone was given a CD4 or CD8 phenotype based on the CD4+ and CD8+ repertoires, which had been sequenced separately. In TCRdb, the public reads were trimmed at Q25 with fastp and aligned with MiXCR, with productive beta chains retained. Rows matching on CDR3 protein sequence are summarized as one entry with the most common DNA and genes. The V and J calls and clone size come from TCRdb's table, not from the authors' own analysis. The sample table lists 550,000 to 600,000 distinct CDR3 sequences, roughly 20% of them with a count of one. The ten largest clones represent around 9.2% of the sample.

Of note for this clonotype: Its recognized antigen is unknown. Base qualities are missing; no much larger clone stands one base away.

Study-wide findings and limitations: Whether the second-wave clones peaking on day 37 were SARS-CoV-2 specific was not confirmed. The detection of some responding clones in pre-infection memory suggests that pre-existing cross-reactive memory T cells joined the SARS-CoV-2 response. Clones contracting from day 15 to 85 had balanced CD4/CD8 phenotypes, while a second wave expanding from day 15 to 37 was biased towards CD4+. Only a couple of mild cases were covered in the study, and larger cohorts including severe cases with pre-infection samples were considered necessary. Contracting CD4+ clones were found mainly in CM and EM memory subsets, while CD8+ clones were enriched in EMRA.

The chain is encoded by TRBV7-3 joined to TRBJ2-3; the D gene is possibly TRBD2, with 6 bases matching. Sequenced material: PBMCs or a T cell subset sorted from them (not recorded which). The TCR was taken from an adult woman who had mild COVID-19 (a few samples of this study predate the infection). The sample titles of this study are shuffled in the database, so cell type and time point are left out; the donor was told from shared clones. The CDR3 protein sequence reads: CASSLWRDKSTDTQYF. The DNA sequence is TGTGCCAGCAGCTTATGGCGGGATAAGAGCACAGATACGCAGTATTTT. Full variable domain (CDR3 extended with the reference TRBV7-3 and TRBJ2-3 proteins): GAGVSQTPSNKVTEKGKYVELRCDPISGHTALYWYRQSLGQGPEFLIYFQGTGAADDSGLPNDRFFAVRPEGSVSTLKIQRTERGDSAVYLCASSLWRDKSTDTQYFGPGTRLTVL.